These T cell receptor beta chains were read from a single sample in a study of radiation and T cells in renal cell carcinoma. Some clones are missing from TCRdb's copy, which holds only in-frame ones; the method was immunoSEQ multiplex PCR. Among some 14,000 clones listed, roughly three fifths were seen once. This specimen was tumor tissue, taken from a patient whose treatment was nephrectomy without radiotherapy. The receptors were sampled from a man aged 50-60 years with renal cell carcinoma. CDR3s include the opening cysteine and the closing phenylalanine or tryptophan. Fields, in order: CDR3 length, D gene, J gene, clone size, V gene, CDR3 protein, CDR3 DNA. D genes are given only for firm matches. Some rows have no size entry. The others give once, few or many, or a class for an expanded clone.

14 | - | TRBJ2-7 | - | TRBV5-6 | CASSLSGEGYEQYF | TGTGCCAGCAGCTTGTCAGGGGAGGGCTACGAGCAGTACTTC
16 | TRBD1 | TRBJ1-1 | once | TRBV5-5 | CASSQMDRGRDTEAFF | TGTGCCAGCAGCCAAATGGACAGGGGGCGGGACACTGAAGCTTTCTTT
15 | - | TRBJ1-1 | - | TRBV27 | CASSSRDKPWIEAFF | TGTGCCAGCAGTTCCCGGGACAAACCCTGGATCGAAGCTTTCTTT
18 | - | TRBJ2-3 | - | TRBV7-9 | CASSSGGRDTTSTDTQYF | TGTGCCAGCAGCAGCGGCGGCCGGGACACTACTAGCACAGATACGCAGTATTTT
15 | - | TRBJ1-5 | - | TRBV19 | CASSIDRTSDQPQHF | TGTGCCAGTAGTATCGACAGGACCTCGGATCAGCCCCAGCATTTT
18 | TRBD2 | TRBJ2-1 | - | TRBV15 | CATSRGLAGSPTYNEQFF | TGTGCCACCAGCAGAGGACTAGCGGGGTCCCCGACCTACAATGAGCAGTTCTTC
15 | - | TRBJ1-4 | few | TRBV5-1 | CASSRTGQSNEKLFF | TGCGCCAGCAGCCGGACCGGGCAGAGTAATGAAAAACTGTTTTTT
12 | - | TRBJ2-7 | - | TRBV12-5 | CASGLTDYEQYF | TGTGCTAGTGGTTTGACAGACTACGAGCAGTACTTC
10 | - | TRBJ2-7 | once | TRBV6-7 | CANSGYEQYF | TGTGCCAACTCGGGGTACGAGCAGTACTTC
14 | - | TRBJ1-2 | - | TRBV9 | CASSRDGQIYGYTF | TGTGCCAGCAGCCGGGACGGACAGATCTATGGCTACACCTTC
15 | - | TRBJ1-5 | - | TRBV6-6 | CASSYSEGGNQPQHF | TGTGCCAGCAGTTACTCGGAAGGAGGAAATCAGCCCCAGCATTTT
15 | - | TRBJ1-3 | - | TRBV18 | CASSPPGGTGNTIYF | TGTGCCAGCTCACCACCGGGGGGAACTGGAAACACCATATATTTT
16 | TRBD1 | TRBJ1-2 | - | TRBV12-5 | CASGPPGQDFIYGYTF | TGTGCTAGTGGCCCCCCGGGACAGGACTTTATCTATGGCTACACCTTC
14 | - | TRBJ1-5 | - | TRBV6-5 | CATSTGDSNQPQHF | TGTGCCACCTCTACAGGAGATAGCAATCAGCCCCAGCATTTT
14 | - | TRBJ1-2 | - | TRBV5-1 | CASSLGVGNYGYTF | TGCGCCAGCAGCTTGGGTGTGGGGAACTATGGCTACACCTTC
16 | - | TRBJ2-5 | - | TRBV5-6 | CASSFDPSPRAETQYF | TGTGCCAGCAGCTTCGACCCCTCCCCGCGAGCGGAGACCCAGTACTTC
15 | - | TRBJ2-3 | - | TRBV19 | CASSIAGSGTDTQYF | TGTGCCAGTAGTATAGCCGGGTCGGGCACAGATACGCAGTATTTT
14 | TRBD2 | TRBJ2-1 | medium-sized | TRBV5-1 | CASSWGLANNEQFF | TGCGCCAGCAGCTGGGGACTAGCAAACAATGAGCAGTTCTTC
13 | TRBD2 | TRBJ2-5 | medium-sized | TRBV30 | CAAAGGGRETQYF | TGTGCCGCGGCGGGGGGGGGCCGGGAGACCCAGTACTTC
15 | - | TRBJ1-2 | - | TRBV4-1 | CASSQDGSGAYGYTF | TGCGCCAGCAGCCAAGATGGGTCGGGGGCGTATGGCTACACCTTC
15 | - | TRBJ1-1 | - | TRBV11-1 | CASSLADPGRDEAFF | TGTGCCAGCAGCTTGGCTGATCCAGGCAGGGATGAAGCTTTCTTT
12 | - | TRBJ2-2 | - | TRBV10-2 | CASSRGTGELFF | TGCGCCAGCAGCCGAGGGACCGGGGAGCTGTTTTTT
16 | TRBD1 | TRBJ1-1 | - | TRBV18 | CASSPSTGGDPTEAFF | TGTGCCAGCTCACCTTCTACAGGGGGCGATCCCACTGAAGCTTTCTTT
13 | TRBD1 | TRBJ1-1 | - | TRBV2 | CATSRQQGREAFF | TGTGCCACATCAAGACAACAGGGGCGGGAAGCTTTCTTT
14 | TRBD1 | TRBJ2-1 | - | TRBV4-1 | CASSQVRTGNEQFF | TGCGCCAGCAGCCAAGTAAGGACAGGGAATGAGCAGTTCTTC
15 | - | TRBJ1-2 | once | TRBV19 | CASSMITGGNYGYTF | TGTGCCAGTAGTATGATTACAGGCGGGAACTATGGCTACACCTTC
15 | TRBD1 | TRBJ2-5 | - | TRBV19 | CASNTGTGGLETQYF | TGTGCCAGTAATACCGGGACAGGGGGCTTGGAGACCCAGTACTTC